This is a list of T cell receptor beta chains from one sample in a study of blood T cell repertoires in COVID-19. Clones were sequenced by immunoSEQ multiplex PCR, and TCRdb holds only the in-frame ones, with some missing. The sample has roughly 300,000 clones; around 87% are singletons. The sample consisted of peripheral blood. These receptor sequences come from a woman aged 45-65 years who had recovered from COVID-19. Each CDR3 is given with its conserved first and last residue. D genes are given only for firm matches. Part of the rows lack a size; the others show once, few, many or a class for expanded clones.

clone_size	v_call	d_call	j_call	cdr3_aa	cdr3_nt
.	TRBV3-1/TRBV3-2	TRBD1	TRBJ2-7	CASSQEGQGIYEQYF	TGTGCCAGCAGCCAAGAGGGACAGGGGATCTACGAGCAGTACTTC
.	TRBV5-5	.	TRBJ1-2	CASSRDATVLGYGYTF	TGTGCCAGCAGCAGAGACGCGACAGTTCTGGGCTATGGCTACACCTTC
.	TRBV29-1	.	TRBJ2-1	CSVGRGISYNEQFF	TGCAGCGTTGGGCGGGGAATCTCCTACAATGAGCAGTTCTTC
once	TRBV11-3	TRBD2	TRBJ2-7	CASSQRTSGIYEQYF	TGTGCCAGCAGCCAACGGACTAGCGGGATTTACGAGCAGTACTTC
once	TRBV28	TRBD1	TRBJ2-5	CASIHRAAGGYRKFQETQYF	TGTGCCAGCATCCACCGCGCGGCAGGGGGCTACCGAAAATTCCAAGAGACCCAGTACTTC
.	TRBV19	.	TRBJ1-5	CASSIVGKGNQPQHF	TGTGCCAGTAGTATAGTGGGCAAAGGCAATCAGCCCCAGCATTTT
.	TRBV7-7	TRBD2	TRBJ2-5	CASSLASGGGETQYF	TGTGCCAGCAGCTTAGCTTCGGGGGGTGGGGAGACCCAGTACTTC
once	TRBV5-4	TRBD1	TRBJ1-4	CASSYSMTGGDEKLFF	TGTGCCAGCAGCTACTCGATGACAGGGGGGGACGAAAAACTGTTTTTT
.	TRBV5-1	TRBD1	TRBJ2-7	CASSSTGDLTYEQYF	TGCGCCAGCAGTTCGACAGGGGACCTAACCTACGAGCAGTACTTC
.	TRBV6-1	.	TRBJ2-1	CASSEVWRGNEQFF	TGTGCCAGCAGTGAAGTATGGCGCGGTAATGAGCAGTTCTTC
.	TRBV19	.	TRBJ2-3	CASTRTPHRASLVDTQYF	TGTGCCAGTACCAGGACACCCCACAGGGCGAGTCTCGTAGATACGCAGTATTTT
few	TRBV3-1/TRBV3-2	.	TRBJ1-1	CASSQDLGPAEAFF	TGTGCCAGCAGCCAAGATCTGGGGCCTGCTGAAGCTTTCTTT